This is a list of T cell receptor beta chains from one sample in a study of T cells after yellow fever vaccination. A single record per CDR3 protein comes from TCRdb applying MiXCR to the 5' RACE reads. Of a few hundred thousand distinct CDR3 sequences in the sample, around 6.5% were seen once. Sequencing used PBMCs, obtained 5 days after the yellow fever booster vaccination. All receptors derive from a man under 40 who received the YFV17D yellow fever vaccine. CDR3s include the opening cysteine and the closing phenylalanine or tryptophan. The D gene is left open where the match is weak. The size entry is marked missing in some rows and otherwise reads once, few, many or a size class.

>TRBJ2-4|.|TRBV6-5|.
CASSYVGARNIQYF
TGTGCCAGCAGTTACGTTGGGGCGCGAAACATTCAGTACTTC
>TRBJ2-7|TRBD2|TRBV29-1|many
CSVVAAHKWEGTYEQYF
TGCAGCGTTGTGGCAGCCCATAAGTGGGAGGGGACCTACGAGCAGTACTTC
>TRBJ2-2|.|TRBV10-3|.
CAIMRNTGELFF
TGTGCCATCATGCGAAACACCGGGGAGCTGTTTTTT
>TRBJ1-5|.|TRBV20-1|many
CSASVGGLGNQPQHF
TGCAGTGCTAGCGTGGGAGGGTTGGGCAATCAGCCCCAGCATTTT
>TRBJ2-7|.|TRBV20-1|.
CSARDAQVHSYEQYF
TGCAGTGCTAGAGATGCTCAGGTCCACTCCTACGAGCAGTACTTC
>TRBJ2-3|.|TRBV5-4|few
CASSQLQGITDTQYF
TGTGCCAGCAGCCAATTACAGGGCATCACAGATACGCAGTATTTT
>TRBJ2-3|TRBD1|TRBV28|.
CASSLPGQVPDTQYF
TGTGCCAGCAGCCTCCCGGGACAGGTTCCAGATACGCAGTATTTT
>TRBJ2-2|.|TRBV4-3|few
CASSQDVGELFF
TGCGCCAGCAGCCAAGATGTCGGGGAGCTGTTTTTT
>TRBJ2-1|TRBD1|TRBV6-2/TRBV6-3|.
CASSARGQAPYNEQFF
TGTGCCAGCAGTGCCCGGGGACAGGCCCCTTACAATGAGCAGTTCTTC
>TRBJ2-7|.|TRBV20-1|many
CSARTLHSYEQYF
TGCAGTGCTAGGACCTTACACTCCTACGAGCAGTACTTC
>TRBJ2-1|.|TRBV12-3/TRBV12-4|few
CASSLAAWYNEQFF
TGTGCCAGCAGTTTAGCAGCGTGGTACAATGAGCAGTTCTTC
>TRBJ2-3|.|TRBV20-1|few
CSARVRDYTQYF
TGCAGTGCTAGAGTCCGCGACTATACGCAGTATTTT
>TRBJ2-7|.|TRBV20-1|.
CSAREAGKLHEQYF
TGCAGTGCTAGAGAAGCTGGGAAACTCCACGAGCAGTACTTC
>TRBJ1-2|.|TRBV12-3/TRBV12-4|few
CASNGKNYGYTF
TGTGCCAGCAATGGCAAGAACTATGGCTACACCTTC
>TRBJ1-2|.|TRBV6-2/TRBV6-3|few
CASSRVGPLFGYTF
TGTGCCAGCAGCCGAGTTGGGCCGCTCTTCGGCTACACCTTC
>TRBJ2-1|.|TRBV5-1|many
CASSFRTGSYNEQFF
TGCGCCAGCAGCTTTAGGACGGGTAGCTACAATGAGCAGTTCTTC
>TRBJ2-1|TRBD2|TRBV2|few
CASSTSLAGVGEQFF
TGTGCCAGCAGTACCTCTCTAGCGGGAGTTGGGGAGCAGTTCTTC
>TRBJ2-1|TRBD2|TRBV5-1|few
CASQRENNNEQFF
TGCGCCAGCCAGCGGGAGAACAACAATGAGCAGTTCTTC
>TRBJ1-1|TRBD1|TRBV9|few
CASSVGDRGEAFF
TGTGCCAGCAGCGTAGGGGACAGGGGAGAAGCTTTCTTT
>TRBJ2-2|.|TRBV24-1|few
CATSDFGAGELFF
TGTGCCACCAGTGATTTCGGAGCCGGGGAGCTGTTTTTT
>TRBJ1-3|TRBD1|TRBV20-1|.
CSATGGGNTIYF
TGCAGTGCAACAGGGGGTGGAAACACCATATATTTT
>TRBJ2-5|.|TRBV27|many
CVSRPGGTETQYF
TGTGTTAGTCGGCCTGGGGGAACGGAGACCCAGTACTTC
>TRBJ2-2|.|TRBV12-3/TRBV12-4|.
CASSAGINTGELFF
TGTGCCAGCAGTGCCGGGATCAACACCGGGGAGCTGTTTTTT
>TRBJ2-1|.|TRBV20-1|few
CSAIGLGTYNEQFF
TGCAGTGCAATCGGTTTGGGCACCTACAATGAGCAGTTCTTC
>TRBJ2-3|TRBD2|TRBV5-1|.
CASSLRASGASTDTQYF
TGCGCCAGCAGCTTGCGTGCTAGCGGAGCTAGCACAGATACGCAGTATTTT
>TRBJ2-3|.|TRBV12-3/TRBV12-4|many
CASSPTGVARDTQYF
TGTGCCAGCAGTCCCACAGGAGTCGCGAGAGATACGCAGTATTTT
>TRBJ1-1|.|TRBV6-5|many
CASSYQGRMNTEAFF
TGTGCCAGCAGTTACCAGGGACGGATGAACACTGAAGCTTTCTTT
>TRBJ2-6|.|TRBV12-3/TRBV12-4|.
CACSQISIAISGANVLTF
TGTGCCTGCAGCCAAATTTCCATCGCGATCTCTGGGGCCAACGTCCTGACTTTC
>TRBJ2-7|.|TRBV28|.
CASRTQGASYEQYF
TGTGCCAGCAGGACACAGGGTGCCTCCTACGAGCAGTACTTC
>TRBJ2-7|.|TRBV19|few
CASSTTGLYEQYF
TGTGCCAGTAGTACGACAGGTCTCTACGAGCAGTACTTC
>TRBJ2-2|.|TRBV7-8|few
CASSHGGRKDPGELFF
TGTGCCAGCAGCCACGGGGGGCGCAAAGACCCAGGGGAGCTGTTTTTT
>TRBJ2-1|TRBD2|TRBV6-5|.
CASSYASGREGYNEQFF
TGTGCCAGCAGTTACGCCAGCGGGAGGGAAGGCTACAATGAGCAGTTCTTC
>TRBJ2-7|.|TRBV6-2/TRBV6-3|.
CASSSYYISYEQYF
TGTGCCAGCAGTTCCTACTATATCAGCTACGAGCAGTACTTC
>TRBJ2-2|.|TRBV20-1|many
CSARDGGQGYTGELFF
TGCAGTGCTAGAGATGGGGGGCAGGGGTACACCGGGGAGCTGTTTTTT
>TRBJ2-5|TRBD2|TRBV20-1|few
CSARGGLAGGQETQYF
TGCAGTGCTAGAGGAGGGCTAGCGGGGGGCCAAGAGACCCAGTACTTC
>TRBJ2-7|.|TRBV7-6|many
CASSLSETQEQYF
TGTGCCAGCAGCCTTTCCGAGACGCAGGAGCAGTACTTC
>TRBJ1-2|.|TRBV29-1|.
CSASRDGSNYGYTF
TGCAGCGCGTCGCGGGACGGGTCTAACTATGGCTACACCTTC
>TRBJ2-7|.|TRBV7-9|many
CASSQAREQYF
TGTGCCAGCAGCCAGGCCCGGGAGCAGTACTTC
>TRBJ2-5|.|TRBV6-5|few
CASSYVLGAQETQYF
TGTGCCAGCAGTTACGTGTTGGGGGCCCAAGAGACCCAGTACTTC
>TRBJ1-2|.|TRBV6-5|many
CASSPVGAVADGYTF
TGTGCCAGCAGCCCGGTCGGGGCCGTAGCTGACGGCTACACCTTC
>TRBJ1-2|TRBD1|TRBV18|many
CASSPRQGQGGYTF
TGTGCCAGCTCACCCCGCCAGGGACAGGGAGGCTACACCTTC